These T cell receptor beta chains were read from a single sample in a study of T cells in Graves' hyperthyroidism and ophthalmopathy. TCRdb re-derived calls from the multiplex PCR reads in MiXCR, one entry per CDR3 protein. The table shows roughly 280,000 distinct CDR3 sequences, with about a sixth occurring only once. The sample consisted of blood. The receptors shown here come from a woman aged 60 to 75 with Graves' ophthalmopathy. Both conserved end residues are part of each CDR3. Each record gives: clone size, V gene, J gene, D gene, CDR3 protein, CDR3 DNA. A D gene is named only where the DNA matches it firmly. Part of the rows lack a size; the others show once, few, many or a class for expanded clones.

>many|TRBV7-6|TRBJ2-2|TRBD1
CASSFGTGGTRLFF
TGTGCCAGCAGCTTCGGGACAGGAGGTACTCGGCTGTTTTTT
>few|TRBV6-1|TRBJ1-2|-
CASSQGTSNYGYTF
TGTGCCAGCAGTCAGGGGACTTCTAACTATGGCTACACCTTC
>-|TRBV4-1|TRBJ1-5|TRBD1
CASSQVRDRFQPQHF
TGCGCCAGCAGCCAAGTTCGGGACAGATTTCAGCCCCAGCATTTT
>many|TRBV28|TRBJ2-5|-
CASNWGGGQETQYF
TGTGCCAGCAACTGGGGAGGAGGGCAAGAGACCCAGTACTTC
>-|TRBV5-8|TRBJ1-2|-
CASSFMRGGSYGYTF
TGTGCCAGCAGCTTCATGAGGGGAGGTAGCTATGGCTACACCTTC
>-|TRBV11-2|TRBJ2-2|-
CASSLNQGTGELFF
TGTGCCAGCAGCTTAAATCAGGGGACCGGGGAGCTGTTTTTT
>-|TRBV5-5|TRBJ1-4|-
CASSSGPSNEKLFF
TGTGCCAGCAGCTCGGGACCGAGTAATGAAAAACTGTTTTTT
>many|TRBV4-1|TRBJ1-5|-
CASSLVTGLDQPQHF
TGCGCCAGCAGCCTCGTCACAGGGTTAGACCAGCCCCAGCATTTT
>many|TRBV7-9|TRBJ2-7|-
CASSFGGEGEQYF
TGTGCCAGCAGCTTTGGGGGAGAGGGCGAGCAGTACTTC
>-|TRBV9|TRBJ2-1|-
CASSPQGAGNEQFF
TGTGCCAGCAGCCCCCAAGGCGCAGGGAATGAGCAGTTCTTC
>-|TRBV20-1|TRBJ2-7|-
CSAPRRGDYEQYF
TGCAGTGCTCCCCGCCGCGGGGACTACGAGCAGTACTTC
>-|TRBV18|TRBJ1-3|TRBD1
CASSQMGTASGNTIYF
TGTGCCAGCTCACAAATGGGGACAGCCTCTGGAAACACCATATATTTT
>few|TRBV10-2|TRBJ2-3|-
CASSEGDTQYF
TGCGCCAGCAGTGAGGGCGATACGCAGTATTTT
>many|TRBV18|TRBJ1-5|-
CASSPPGSGGMNQPQHF
TGTGCCAGCTCACCACCGGGGAGTGGAGGGATGAATCAGCCCCAGCATTTT
>many|TRBV5-1|TRBJ2-7|-
CASSLGGSGSYEQYF
TGTGCCAGCAGCTTAGGTGGTAGTGGGTCCTACGAGCAGTACTTC
>-|TRBV3-2|TRBJ2-3|-
CASSQEFGLPGTDTQYF
TGTGCCAGCAGCCAAGAATTCGGGCTTCCAGGCACAGATACGCAGTATTTT
>-|TRBV4-3|TRBJ2-2|-
CASSRDSNTGELFF
TGCGCCAGCAGCCGAGACTCGAACACCGGGGAGCTGTTTTTT
>-|TRBV13|TRBJ2-1|TRBD2
CASSSPEREFNEQFF
TGTGCCAGCAGCTCCCCCGAGCGGGAGTTCAATGAGCAGTTCTTC
>few|TRBV4-1|TRBJ1-6|-
CASSQDGNGQTSYNSPLHF
TGCGCCAGCAGCCAAGATGGGAACGGCCAGACGTCCTATAATTCACCCCTCCACTTT
>-|TRBV7-8|TRBJ2-3|-
CASSSALSPTQYF
TGTGCCAGCAGCTCCGCGCTCAGCCCGACGCAGTATTTT
>many|TRBV27|TRBJ2-1|TRBD2
CASSGTSGSIYEQFF
TGTGCCAGCAGTGGGACTAGCGGGAGTATTTATGAGCAGTTCTTC
>many|TRBV7-3|TRBJ2-1|-
CASSLGTTSYNEQFF
TGTGCCAGCAGCTTAGGGACAACCTCCTACAATGAGCAGTTCTTC
>-|TRBV20-1|TRBJ2-3|TRBD2
CSARRLAGVADTQYF
TGCAGTGCTAGGAGATTAGCGGGAGTGGCAGATACGCAGTATTTT
>many|TRBV29-1|TRBJ2-1|-
CSIGFGSAYNEQFF
TGCAGCATTGGATTTGGTAGCGCATACAATGAGCAGTTCTTC
>many|TRBV4-3|TRBJ1-3|-
CASSQDFGNTIYF
TGCGCCAGCAGCCAAGATTTCGGAAACACCATATATTTT
>many|TRBV6-5|TRBJ2-7|TRBD2
CASSYSAGAYYEQYF
TGTGCCAGCAGTTACTCAGCGGGAGCGTACTACGAGCAGTACTTC
>many|TRBV11-2|TRBJ1-2|-
CASSLRDYYGYTF
TGTGCCAGCAGCTTGCGGGACTACTATGGCTACACCTTC
>-|TRBV28|TRBJ2-6|-
CASSLRSGSGANVLTF
TGTGCCAGCAGTTTACGATCAGGCTCTGGGGCCAACGTCCTGACTTTC
>few|TRBV5-6|TRBJ1-1|-
CASSLTGRQAFF
TGTGCCAGCAGCTTGACAGGGCGACAAGCTTTCTTT
>-|TRBV20-1|TRBJ2-5|TRBD2
CSARDPLAGNQETQYF
TGCAGTGCTAGAGATCCCCTAGCGGGGAACCAAGAGACCCAGTACTTC
>-|TRBV7-6|TRBJ2-2|TRBD1
CASSLVHGSGTGGIGELFF
TGTGCCAGCAGCCTAGTCCACGGTTCTGGGACAGGGGGTATCGGGGAGCTGTTTTTT
>-|TRBV15|TRBJ2-5|-
CATSRDAGYQETQYF
TGTGCCACCAGCAGAGATGCAGGCTACCAAGAGACCCAGTACTTC
>many|TRBV9|TRBJ2-2|TRBD1
CASSVVGTGPYTGELFF
TGTGCCAGCAGCGTAGTTGGGACAGGCCCCTACACCGGGGAGCTGTTTTTT
>many|TRBV18|TRBJ2-2|-
CASSPQTTNTGELFF
TGTGCCAGCTCACCACAGACTACAAACACCGGGGAGCTGTTTTTT
>many|TRBV7-9|TRBJ2-1|-
CASSFVDEQFF
TGTGCCAGCAGCTTTGTCGATGAGCAGTTCTTC
>many|TRBV7-9|TRBJ2-5|TRBD1
CASSTETTGTGTSWETQYF
TGTGCCAGCAGCACCGAAACTACCGGGACAGGGACCTCCTGGGAGACCCAGTACTTC
>many|TRBV7-3|TRBJ2-7|-
CASSLNSGAGEQYF
TGTGCCAGCAGCCTCAACTCAGGAGCAGGCGAGCAGTACTTC
>-|TRBV19|TRBJ1-4|-
CASSITGEELFF
TGTGCCAGTAGCATAACCGGGGAGGAACTGTTTTTT
>many|TRBV5-1|TRBJ1-1|-
CASSLSGRTDTEAFF
TGCGCCAGCAGCTTATCGGGAAGGACGGACACTGAAGCTTTCTTT
>few|TRBV20-1|TRBJ2-7|-
CSVRRDWDYEQYF
TGCAGTGTTCGCCGGGACTGGGACTACGAGCAGTACTTC
>-|TRBV9|TRBJ2-5|TRBD2
CASSVTSGRETQYF
TGTGCCAGCAGCGTGACTAGCGGACGAGAGACCCAGTACTTC